This T cell receptor (beta chain) was recovered during a study of early stage breast cancer tumors. With regard to this clone: Its specificity is unknown.

The trim removed 5 bases at V and 5 bases at J, leaving 7 bases unmatched. The CDR3 length is 14 residues. Germline CDR1 and CDR2: PRHDT and FYEKMQ (reference sequence). Study-wide results and caveats: Tumors had roughly 2.5-fold higher T cell density and higher clonality than adjacent normal breast tissue.

Method: immunoSEQ multiplex PCR; TCRdb's copy keeps in-frame clones and lacks some. Here the sample spans more than 55,000 clones, 70% to 80% being singletons. This clonotype was obtained from a person aged 30 to 39 with breast cancer. The rearrangement uses TRBV13 and TRBJ2-7; 9 nucleotides line up with TRBD1. The material sequenced was blood. Here the CDR3 reads CASSPRQGGHEQYF. The CDR3 DNA reads as TGTGCCAGCAGCCCCCGACAGGGGGGCCACGAGCAGTACTTC. Variable domain in full (rest from reference TRBV13 and TRBJ2-7): AAGVIQSPRHLIKEKRETATLKCYPIPRHDTVYWYQQGPGQDPQFLISFYEKMQSDKGSIPDRFSAQQFSDYHSELNMSSLELGDSALYFCASSPRQGGHEQYFGPGTRLTVT.